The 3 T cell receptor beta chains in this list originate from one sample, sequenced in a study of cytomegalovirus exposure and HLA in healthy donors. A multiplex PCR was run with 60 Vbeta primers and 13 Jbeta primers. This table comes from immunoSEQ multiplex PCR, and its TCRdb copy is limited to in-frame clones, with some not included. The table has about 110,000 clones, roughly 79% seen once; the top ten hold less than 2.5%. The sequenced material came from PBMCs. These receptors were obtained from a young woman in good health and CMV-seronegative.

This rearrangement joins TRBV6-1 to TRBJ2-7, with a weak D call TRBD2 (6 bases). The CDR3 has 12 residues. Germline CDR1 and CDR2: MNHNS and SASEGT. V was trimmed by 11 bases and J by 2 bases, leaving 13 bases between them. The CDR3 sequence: CAGGDGPYEQYF. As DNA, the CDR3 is TGTGCCGGCGGGGACGGACCCTACGAGCAGTACTTC.

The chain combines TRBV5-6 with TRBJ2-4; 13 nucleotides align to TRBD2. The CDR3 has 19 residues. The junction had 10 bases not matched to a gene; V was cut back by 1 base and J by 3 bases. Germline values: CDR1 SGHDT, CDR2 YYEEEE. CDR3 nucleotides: TGTGCCAGCAGCTTGAGGTGGACTAGCGGGAGCGGTGGCAAAAACATTCAGTACTTC. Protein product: CASSLRWTSGSGGKNIQYF.

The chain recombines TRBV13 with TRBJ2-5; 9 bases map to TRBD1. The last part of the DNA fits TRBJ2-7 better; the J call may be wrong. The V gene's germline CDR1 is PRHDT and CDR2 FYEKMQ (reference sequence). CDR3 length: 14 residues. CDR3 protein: CASSPRDRADEQYF. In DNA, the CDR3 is TGTGCCAGCAGCCCCCGGGACAGGGCCGACGAGCAGTACTTC.